Shown below are 27 T cell receptor beta chains from a single sample sequenced in a study of T cell responses to AZD1222 COVID-19 vaccine. Sequenced by immunoSEQ multiplex PCR; TCRdb stores in-frame clones only, minus some. The table includes tens of thousands of clones, about 80% detected once. The sequenced sample was peripheral blood, obtained on day 0 of AZD1222 vaccination. The receptors were sampled from an adult in good health.

In DNA, the CDR3 is TGTGCCAGCGAGACGGACAGGGCTCCAGATACGCAGTATTTT. This sequence encodes CASETDRAPDTQYF. The rearrangement uses TRBV6-5 and TRBJ2-3; 8 bases fit TRBD1. The CDR3 is 14 residues long. Unmatched junction bases numbered 8, after V lost 8 bases and J lost 4 bases. CDR1 is MNHEY, CDR2 SVGAGI, per germline.

This clone has only a few counts. The chain is built from TRBV19 and TRBJ1-5; D is possibly TRBD1 (6 bases). CDR1 and CDR2 from the germline V gene are LNHDA and SQIVND (reference sequence). The length of the CDR3 is 13 residues. Trimming removed 3 bases from V and 7 bases from J, with 10 bases in between. CDR3 coding DNA: TGTGCCAGTAGTATTGGGGGCGACCAGCCCCAGCATTTT. Translation: CASSIGGDQPQHF.

This chain links TRBV5-1 with TRBJ2-2, with a tentative D call TRBD2 (5 bases). Germline V gene data show CDR1 as SGHRS and CDR2 as YFSETQ. The CDR3 has 16 amino acids. Trimming removed 2 bases from V and 2 bases from J, with 13 bases in between. In nucleotides, the CDR3 is TGCGCCAGCAGCTTAGATTGGACTTTAAACACCGGGGAGCTGTTTTTT. Its translation is CASSLDWTLNTGELFF.

This chain connects TRBV4-2 to TRBJ1-6; no reliable D call. Trimming shortened V by 0 bases and J by 12 bases, and 9 bases separated the two germline ends. This CDR3 has 13 residues. Germline loops: CDR1 LGHNA, CDR2 YNFKEQ. DNA for the CDR3: TGTGCCAGCAGCCAAGATTCGGGTCTACCCCTCCACTTT. Translated: CASSQDSGLPLHF.

The V call is TRBV18, the J call TRBJ1-4, with D unresolved. The V and J ends lost 4 bases and 8 bases respectively, with 17 bases between them. The CDR3 loop spans 15 amino acids. The germline gives CDR1 KGHSH, CDR2 LQKENI. CDR3 in DNA: TGTGCCAGCTCACTTACAGTGGAGCCTGTAGAAAAACTGTTTTTT. Amino acids: CASSLTVEPVEKLFF. Supplemented by reference TRBV18 and TRBJ1-4, the full variable domain reads NAGVMQNPRHLVRRRGQEARLRCSPMKGHSHVYWYRQLPEEGLKFMVYLQKENIIDESGMPKERFSAEFPKEGPSILRIQQVVRGDSAAYFCASSLTVEPVEKLFFGSGTQLSVL.

About this clone: One junction end does not reproduce the germline sequence, and a read error may be involved. The genes are TRBV7-7 and TRBJ2-2, with 9 bases that match TRBD1. This CDR3 has 15 residues. The germline CDR1 and CDR2 sequences are SSHAT and FNYEAQ (reference sequence). CDR3 sequence: CASSLDRGAGGELFF. CDR3 DNA sequence: TGTGCTAGCAGCTTGGACAGGGGCGCGGGCGGGGAGCTGTTTTTT.

The V and J genes are TRBV2 and TRBJ1-4; TRBD1 matches at 7 bases. The CDR3 spans 15 residues. V was clipped by 5 bases and J by 5 bases; unmatched bases: 8. Germline CDR1 SNHLY, CDR2 FYNNEI. CDR3 residues: CASSYLTGQNEKLFF. DNA of the CDR3: TGTGCCAGCAGTTACCTGACAGGGCAGAATGAAAAACTGTTTTTT.

This chain connects TRBV18 to TRBJ2-7; D call uncertain. V was pared by 0 bases and J by 4 bases, with 7 bases between. Germline CDR1 is KGHSH and CDR2 is LQKENI. The CDR3 runs 13 residues. CDR3 sequence (DNA): TGTGCCAGCTCACCACCCGGTGTGTACGAGCAGTACTTC. As protein: CASSPPGVYEQYF.

V and J are TRBV4-1 and TRBJ2-7; 8 bases are shared with TRBD2. Germline-derived CDR1 and CDR2 are MGHRA and YSYEKL. Unmatched junction bases numbered 4, after V lost 1 base and J lost 2 bases. The CDR3 loop spans 15 amino acids. This CDR3 is CASSQGTSNPYEQYF. The DNA for the CDR3 is TGCGCCAGCAGCCAAGGGACTAGCAATCCCTACGAGCAGTACTTC.

V gene TRBV27 combines with J gene TRBJ1-2; D remains ambiguous. V was shortened by 4 bases and J by 4 bases, with 13 bases between the two germline ends. Per the germline V gene, CDR1 is MNHEY and CDR2 is SMNVEV (reference sequence). The CDR3 is 14 residues long. The CDR3 sequence is CASSYSQRGYGYTF. The CDR3 region has the DNA TGTGCCAGCAGTTACTCACAACGGGGCTATGGCTACACCTTC.

The chain links TRBV19 to TRBJ1-3; 7 nucleotides agree with TRBD1. This CDR3 has 15 amino acids. V lost 7 bases to trimming and J lost 2 bases; unmatched junction nucleotides: 8. Germline V gene data show CDR1 as LNHDA and CDR2 as SQIVND (reference sequence). The CDR3 loop is CASKPTGATGNTIYF. CDR3 sequence (DNA): TGTGCCAGTAAACCAACAGGGGCGACTGGAAACACCATATATTTT.

CDR3 in DNA: TGTGCCACCAGCAGAGATCGCCGGGCCTACGAGCAGTACTTC. Protein product: CATSRDRRAYEQYF. The J gene is TRBJ2-7, the V gene TRBV15; D remains ambiguous. V lost 0 bases, J lost 2 bases, and 8 bases lay in between. The CDR3 consists of 14 residues. CDR1 is LNHNV and CDR2 is YYDKDF in the germline V gene (reference sequence).

This sequence joins TRBV2 and TRBJ2-7, with D perhaps assigned TRBD1 or TRBD2 (6 bases each). Germline loops: CDR1 SNHLY, CDR2 FYNNEI. The CDR3 extends over 14 amino acids. Trimming removed 5 bases from V and 2 bases from J, with 13 bases in between. DNA for the CDR3: TGTGCCAGCAGTCCCGGGGGCGGGGCCTACGAGCAGTACTTC. Translating gives CASSPGGGAYEQYF.

This clone was seen a handful of times. V is TRBV6-1 and J is TRBJ1-6; D call uncertain. Trimming pared 3 bases from V and 9 bases from J, leaving 6 bases between. The germline V gene encodes CDR1 MNHNS and CDR2 SASEGT. The CDR3 has 12 amino acids. For the CDR3, the DNA is TGTGCCAGCAGTGAGTCCCGTTCACCCCTCCACTTT. Translating gives CASSESRSPLHF.

The chain uses TRBV5-6 and TRBJ1-2; 8 nucleotides agree with TRBD1. The CDR3 contains 16 residues. V shed 4 bases and J 7 bases; nucleotides not matched to a gene: 15. Germline CDR1 and CDR2: SGHDT and YYEEEE. The CDR3 reads CASSIGTGSVVGGYTF. The CDR3 nucleotides read TGTGCCAGCAGCATAGGGACAGGCAGTGTCGTGGGTGGCTACACCTTC.

The gene calls are TRBV19 and TRBJ1-5; 7 bases map to TRBD1. V gave up 8 bases and J gave up 7 bases; unmatched junction bases: 20. Per the germline V gene, CDR1 is LNHDA and CDR2 is SQIVND (reference sequence). This CDR3 comprises 17 residues. The CDR3 DNA follows: TGTGCCAGTCTAAGGCTCCTAGGGGGCAAGGGGGAACAGCCCCAGCATTTT. Protein product: CASLRLLGGKGEQPQHF.

The V call is TRBV6-6, the J call TRBJ2-1; 9 positions match TRBD1. This CDR3 has 15 residues. The germline V gene encodes CDR1 MNHNY and CDR2 SVGAGI (reference sequence). J lost 6 bases, V lost 1 base, and 4 bases had no gene match. The CDR3 sequence is CASSYLDRGSNEQFF. The CDR3 coding sequence is TGTGCCAGCAGTTACTTGGACAGGGGAAGCAATGAGCAGTTCTTC.

The V gene is TRBV12-3 or TRBV12-4, the J gene TRBJ1-6, with D unresolved. The V and J ends lost 6 bases and 8 bases respectively, with 11 bases between them. This CDR3 is built from 13 residues. The CDR3 here is CASSLKADSPLHF. Here the CDR3 DNA reads TGTGCCAGCAGCCTAAAGGCGGATTCACCCCTCCACTTT.

The V gene is TRBV9, the J gene TRBJ2-3; 7 nucleotides agree with TRBD2. CDR1 is SGDLS, CDR2 YYNGEE, per germline. J was trimmed by 2 bases and V by 4 bases; bases with no gene match: 10. The CDR3 totals 16 residues. CDR3 region: CASSNGAGGITDTQYF. Here the CDR3 DNA reads TGTGCCAGCAGCAACGGGGCCGGGGGGATCACAGATACGCAGTATTTT. Full variable domain (remainder filled in from reference TRBV9 and TRBJ2-3): DSGVTQTPKHLITATGQRVTLRCSPRSGDLSVYWYQQSLDQGLQFLIQYYNGEERAKGNILERFSAQQFPDLHSELNLSSLELGDSALYFCASSNGAGGITDTQYFGPGTRLTVL.

This chain connects TRBV3-1 (or the pseudogene TRBV3-2) to TRBJ1-4; D ambiguous. Germline V gene sequence: CDR1 LGHDT, CDR2 YNNKEL (reference sequence). V was cut by 2 bases and J by 3 bases, with 7 bases left in between. The CDR3 runs 14 residues. The CDR3, as DNA: TGTGCCAGCAGCCAAACGGGCCCTAATGAAAAACTGTTTTTT. Translating it yields CASSQTGPNEKLFF.

This rearrangement joins TRBV27 to TRBJ2-1, with TRBD1 as a possible D gene (5 bases). Trimming removed 5 bases from V and 8 bases from J, with 10 bases in between. The CDR3 consists of 12 residues. The V gene's germline CDR1 is MNHEY and CDR2 SMNVEV (reference sequence). CDR3 residues: CASSEQGYEQFF. The CDR3 DNA sequence: TGTGCCAGCAGTGAGCAGGGTTATGAGCAGTTCTTC.

The V gene is TRBV7-2, the J gene TRBJ2-1; no definite D call. CDR1 is SGHTA and CDR2 is FQGNSA in the germline V gene. The CDR3 extends over 13 amino acids. Trimming stripped 5 bases from V and 4 bases from J, with 9 bases between. This CDR3 reads CASSRWIYNEQFF. Written as DNA, the CDR3 is TGTGCCAGCAGCCGCTGGATTTACAATGAGCAGTTCTTC.

The J gene is TRBJ2-1, the V gene TRBV5-8, with D unresolved. There are 14 residues in the CDR3. V lost 4 bases, J lost 5 bases, and 13 bases lay in between. CDR1 SGHTS and CDR2 YDEGEE come from the germline V gene. The CDR3 DNA is TGTGCCAGCAGCCCGAGGTCCCACAACAATGAGCAGTTCTTC. It specifies CASSPRSHNNEQFF.

This rearrangement joins TRBV5-1 to TRBJ2-7, with 10 bases lining up with TRBD1. The CDR3 contains 16 residues. V was clipped by 4 bases and J by 6 bases; unmatched bases: 13. Germline V CDR1 and CDR2: SGHRS, YFSETQ. The CDR3 DNA sequence: TGCGCCAGCAGCCTATCCGGGCGGGGACAGGGGTCCGAGCAGTACTTC. Protein sequence: CASSLSGRGQGSEQYF.

This chain links TRBV7-2 with TRBJ1-2; D gene ambiguous. The germline V gene encodes CDR1 SGHTA and CDR2 FQGNSA. The V end lost 5 bases, the J end lost 2 bases, and 9 bases lay between the germline ends. The CDR3 has 13 amino acids. CDR3 sequence (DNA): TGTGCCAGCAGCCCGCACCAGAACTATGGCTACACCTTC. Its protein is CASSPHQNYGYTF.

The rearrangement joins TRBV7-6 to TRBJ2-3; D gene unclear. Trimming took off 4 bases at V and 2 bases at J, with 4 bases between the two ends. There are 12 residues in the CDR3. The germline V gene encodes CDR1 SGHVS and CDR2 FNYEAQ. This CDR3 is CASSSLTDTQYF. CDR3 coding DNA: TGTGCCAGCAGCTCCCTCACAGATACGCAGTATTTT.

The chain recombines TRBV11-2 with TRBJ1-1; D is unclear. Germline V gene lookup returns CDR1 SGHAT and CDR2 FQNNGV. This CDR3 has 13 amino acids. Trimming took 1 base from V and 1 from J, leaving 4 bases between them. CDR3 in DNA: TGTGCCAGCAGCTTAGCTGGGAACACTGAAGCTTTCTTT. As protein: CASSLAGNTEAFF.